Included here is one T cell receptor beta chain sequence, with context. Its antigen remains unidentified. Exclusion applied to patients with other autoimmune diseases, uncontrolled infections, pregnancy or lactation. This record comes from a study of Graves' ophthalmopathy and Graves' hyperthyroidism. TCR beta CDR3 regions were amplified from RNA transcripts. Second-round multiplex PCR came after first-round RT-PCR with HTBI primers. TCRdb processed the multiplex PCR reads anew with MiXCR; each CDR3 protein has one entry. The repertoire holds over a million distinct CDR3 sequences, with about two fifths as singletons. The CDR3 length is 15 residues. The germline CDR1 and CDR2 sequences are SGHDT and YYEEEE. Regarding the study as a whole: Most thyroid-expanded clonotypes exceeding 0.001 frequency were also found in blood. In separating ophthalmopathy from stable hyperthyroidism, a 13-signature model achieved 85% to 90% sensitivity and 81.08% specificity.

The chain joins TRBV5-6 to TRBJ2-5, with TRBD2 matching 10 bases. The DNA end is a closer match to TRBJ2-1, so the J assignment may be wrong. The sequence derives from an adult man with Graves' hyperthyroidism. Sequencing was performed on peripheral blood or thyroid tissue (not recorded which). The CDR3 here is CASSLAGGPFNEQFF. The CDR3 DNA sequence: TGTGCCAGCAGCTTAGCGGGAGGGCCTTTCAATGAGCAGTTCTTC.